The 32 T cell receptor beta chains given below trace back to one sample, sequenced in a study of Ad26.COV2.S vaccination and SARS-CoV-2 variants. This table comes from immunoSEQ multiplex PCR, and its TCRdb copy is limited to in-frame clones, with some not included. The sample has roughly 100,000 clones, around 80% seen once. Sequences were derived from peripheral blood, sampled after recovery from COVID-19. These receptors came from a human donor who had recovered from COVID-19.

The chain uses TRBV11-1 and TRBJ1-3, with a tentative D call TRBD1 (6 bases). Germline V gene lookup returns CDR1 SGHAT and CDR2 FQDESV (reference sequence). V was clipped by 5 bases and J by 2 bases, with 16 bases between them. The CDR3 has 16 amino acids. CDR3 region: CASSTQGRQTGNTIYF. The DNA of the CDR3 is TGTGCCAGCAGCACCCAGGGGCGCCAGACTGGAAACACCATATATTTT.

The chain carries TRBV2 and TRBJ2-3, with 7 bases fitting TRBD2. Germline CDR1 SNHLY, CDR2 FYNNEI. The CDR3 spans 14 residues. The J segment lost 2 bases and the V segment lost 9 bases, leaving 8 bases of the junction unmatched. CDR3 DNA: TGTGCCAGTCCGACGCGGGGGTTCACAGATACGCAGTATTTT. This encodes CASPTRGFTDTQYF.

The CDR3 spells CASSERGVNTEAFF. The CDR3 DNA follows: TGTGCCAGCAGTGAGAGGGGAGTGAACACTGAAGCTTTCTTT. The chain is built from TRBV6-1 and TRBJ1-1; a possible D gene is TRBD1 (5 bases). Trimming shortened V by 3 bases and J by 0 bases, and 8 bases separated the two germline ends. This CDR3 spans 14 amino acids. The germline V gene has CDR1 MNHNS and CDR2 SASEGT.

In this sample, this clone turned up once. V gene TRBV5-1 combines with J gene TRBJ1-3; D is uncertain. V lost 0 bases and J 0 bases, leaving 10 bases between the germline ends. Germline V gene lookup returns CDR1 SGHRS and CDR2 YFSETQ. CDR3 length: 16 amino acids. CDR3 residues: CASSLDGFISGNTIYF. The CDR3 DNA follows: TGCGCCAGCAGCTTGGATGGTTTTATCTCTGGAAACACCATATATTTT. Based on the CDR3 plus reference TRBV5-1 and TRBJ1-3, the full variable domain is KAGVTQTPRYLIKTRGQQVTLSCSPISGHRSVSWYQQTPGQGLQFLFEYFSETQRNKGNFPGRFSGRQFSNSRSEMNVSTLELGDSALYLCASSLDGFISGNTIYFGEGSWLTVV.

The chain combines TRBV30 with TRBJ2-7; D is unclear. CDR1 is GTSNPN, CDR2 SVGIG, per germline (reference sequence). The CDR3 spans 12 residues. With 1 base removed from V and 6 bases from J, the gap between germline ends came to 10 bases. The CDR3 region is CAWSGVGSEQYF. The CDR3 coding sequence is TGTGCCTGGAGTGGAGTGGGAAGCGAGCAGTACTTC. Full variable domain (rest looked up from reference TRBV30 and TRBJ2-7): SQTIHQWPATLVQPVGSPLSLECTVEGTSNPNLYWYRQAAGRGLQLLFYSVGIGQISSEVPQNLSASRPQDRQFILSSKKLLLSDSGFYLCAWSGVGSEQYFGPGTRLTVT.

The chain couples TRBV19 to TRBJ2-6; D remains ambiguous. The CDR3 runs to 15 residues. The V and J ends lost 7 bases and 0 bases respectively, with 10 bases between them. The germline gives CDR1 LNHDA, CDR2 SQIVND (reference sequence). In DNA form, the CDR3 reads TGTGCCAGTAACACACTTAGCTCTGGGGCCAACGTCCTGACTTTC. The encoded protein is CASNTLSSGANVLTF.

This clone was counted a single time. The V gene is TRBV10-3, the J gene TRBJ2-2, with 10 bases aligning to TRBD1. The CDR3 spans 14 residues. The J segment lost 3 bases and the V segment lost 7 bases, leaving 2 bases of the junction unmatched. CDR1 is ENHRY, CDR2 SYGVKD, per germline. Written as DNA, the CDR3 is TGTGCCATCAAGGGGACAGGGGACACCGGGGAGCTGTTTTTT. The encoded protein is CAIKGTGDTGELFF.

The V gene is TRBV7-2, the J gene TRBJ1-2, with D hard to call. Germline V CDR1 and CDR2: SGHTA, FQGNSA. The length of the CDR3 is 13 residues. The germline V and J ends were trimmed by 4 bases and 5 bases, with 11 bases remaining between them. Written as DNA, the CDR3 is TGTGCCAGCAGCTCTTACGGGTCGTATGGCTACACCTTC. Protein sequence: CASSSYGSYGYTF.

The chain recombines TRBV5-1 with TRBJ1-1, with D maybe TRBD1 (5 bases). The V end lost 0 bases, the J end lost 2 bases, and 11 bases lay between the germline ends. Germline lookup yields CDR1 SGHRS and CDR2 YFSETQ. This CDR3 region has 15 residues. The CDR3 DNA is TGCGCCAGCAGCTTGGGGACATTCCTTAACACTGAAGCTTTCTTT. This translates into CASSLGTFLNTEAFF.

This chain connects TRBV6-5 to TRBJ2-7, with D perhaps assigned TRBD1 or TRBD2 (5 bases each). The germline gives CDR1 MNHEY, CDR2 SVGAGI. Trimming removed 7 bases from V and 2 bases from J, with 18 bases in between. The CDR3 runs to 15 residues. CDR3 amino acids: CASTPFGGPTYEQYF. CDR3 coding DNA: TGTGCCAGCACCCCATTTGGGGGACCCACCTACGAGCAGTACTTC.

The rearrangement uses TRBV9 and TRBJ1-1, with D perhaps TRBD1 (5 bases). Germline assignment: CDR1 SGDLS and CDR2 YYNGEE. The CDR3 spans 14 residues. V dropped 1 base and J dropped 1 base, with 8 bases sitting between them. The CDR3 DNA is TGTGCCAGCAGCGTACAGGACACGAACACTGAAGCTTTCTTT. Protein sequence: CASSVQDTNTEAFF.

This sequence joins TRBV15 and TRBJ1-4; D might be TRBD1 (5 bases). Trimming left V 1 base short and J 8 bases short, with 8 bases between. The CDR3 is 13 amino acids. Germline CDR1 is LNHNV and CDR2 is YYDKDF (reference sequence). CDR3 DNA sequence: TGTGCCACCAGCAGAGGGCGGGACGAAAAACTGTTTTTT. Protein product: CATSRGRDEKLFF.

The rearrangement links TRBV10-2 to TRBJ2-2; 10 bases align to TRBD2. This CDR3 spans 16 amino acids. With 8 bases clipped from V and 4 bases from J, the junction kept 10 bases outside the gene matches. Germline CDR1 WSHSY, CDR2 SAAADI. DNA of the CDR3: TGCGCCAGCCGGGCTAGCGGGGGCGGGGGCACCGGGGAGCTGTTTTTT. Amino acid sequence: CASRASGGGGTGELFF.

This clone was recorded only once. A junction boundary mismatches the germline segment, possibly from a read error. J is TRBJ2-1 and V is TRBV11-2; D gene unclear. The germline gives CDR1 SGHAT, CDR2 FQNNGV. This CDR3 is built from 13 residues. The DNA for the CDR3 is TGTGCCAGCAGCTTAGATCGTGGGGATGAGCAGCTCTTC. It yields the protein CASSLDRGDEQLF.

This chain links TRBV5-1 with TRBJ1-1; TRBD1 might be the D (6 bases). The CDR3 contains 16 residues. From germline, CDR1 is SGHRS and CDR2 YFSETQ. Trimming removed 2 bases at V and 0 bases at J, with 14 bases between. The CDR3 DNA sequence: TGCGCCAGCAGCTTAACCCCGACAGGAATGAACACTGAAGCTTTCTTT. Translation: CASSLTPTGMNTEAFF.

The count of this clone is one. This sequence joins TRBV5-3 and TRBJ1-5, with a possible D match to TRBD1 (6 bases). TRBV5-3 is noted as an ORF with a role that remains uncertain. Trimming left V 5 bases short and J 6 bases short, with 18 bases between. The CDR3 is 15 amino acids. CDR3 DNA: TGTGCCAGAAGACTTATATCGGGGGCGGGTCAGCCCCAGCATTTT. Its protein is CARRLISGAGQPQHF.

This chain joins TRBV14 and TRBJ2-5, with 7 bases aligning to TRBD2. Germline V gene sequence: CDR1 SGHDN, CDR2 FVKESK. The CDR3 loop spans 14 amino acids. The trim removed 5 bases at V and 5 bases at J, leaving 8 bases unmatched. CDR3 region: CASSKALGGETQYF. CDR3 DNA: TGTGCCAGCAGCAAAGCCTTGGGAGGGGAGACCCAGTACTTC.

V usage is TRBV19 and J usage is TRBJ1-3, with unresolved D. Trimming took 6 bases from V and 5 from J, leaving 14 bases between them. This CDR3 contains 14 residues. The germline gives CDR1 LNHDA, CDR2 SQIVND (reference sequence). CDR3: CASSLTGSRNTIYF. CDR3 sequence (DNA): TGTGCCAGTAGCCTGACGGGGTCCCGAAACACCATATATTTT. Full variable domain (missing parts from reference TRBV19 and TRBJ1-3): DGGITQSPKYLFRKEGQNVTLSCEQNLNHDAMYWYRQDPGQGLRLIYYSQIVNDFQKGDIAEGYSVSREKKESFPLTVTSAQKNPTAFYLCASSLTGSRNTIYFGEGSWLTVV.

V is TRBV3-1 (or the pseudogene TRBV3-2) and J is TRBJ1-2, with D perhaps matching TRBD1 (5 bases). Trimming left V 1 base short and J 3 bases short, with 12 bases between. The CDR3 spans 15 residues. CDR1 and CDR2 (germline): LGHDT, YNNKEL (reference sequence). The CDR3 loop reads CASSQGGREDYGYTF. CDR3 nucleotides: TGTGCCAGCAGCCAAGGTGGCAGGGAGGACTATGGCTACACCTTC.

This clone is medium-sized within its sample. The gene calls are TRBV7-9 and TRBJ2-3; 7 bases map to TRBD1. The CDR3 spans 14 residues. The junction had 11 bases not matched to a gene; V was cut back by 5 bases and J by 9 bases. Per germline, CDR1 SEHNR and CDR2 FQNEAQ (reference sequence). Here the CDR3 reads CASSPETGFRTQYF. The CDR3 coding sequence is TGTGCCAGCAGCCCTGAGACAGGGTTTAGAACGCAGTATTTT.

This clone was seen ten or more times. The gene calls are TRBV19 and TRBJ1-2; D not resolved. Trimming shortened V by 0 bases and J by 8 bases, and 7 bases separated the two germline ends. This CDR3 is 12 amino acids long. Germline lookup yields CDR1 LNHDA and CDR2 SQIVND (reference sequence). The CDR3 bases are TGTGCCAGTAGTATAGACGCCTACGGCTACACCTTC. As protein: CASSIDAYGYTF.

This CDR3 is CASSIGGGGNQPQHF. The CDR3, as DNA: TGTGCCAGTAGTATAGGGGGGGGTGGCAATCAGCCCCAGCATTTT. This chain links TRBV19 with TRBJ1-5, with TRBD1 as a possible D gene (5 bases). The CDR3 runs 15 residues. Germline CDR1 is LNHDA and CDR2 is SQIVND (reference sequence). Trimming took 1 base from V and 2 from J, leaving 9 bases between them.

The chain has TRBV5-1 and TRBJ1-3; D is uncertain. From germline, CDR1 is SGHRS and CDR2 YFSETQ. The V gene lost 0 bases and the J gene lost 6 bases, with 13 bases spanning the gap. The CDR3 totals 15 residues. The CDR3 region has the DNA TGCGCCAGCAGCTTGGCCGGTCGACGGGCAAACACCATATATTTT. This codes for CASSLAGRRANTIYF.

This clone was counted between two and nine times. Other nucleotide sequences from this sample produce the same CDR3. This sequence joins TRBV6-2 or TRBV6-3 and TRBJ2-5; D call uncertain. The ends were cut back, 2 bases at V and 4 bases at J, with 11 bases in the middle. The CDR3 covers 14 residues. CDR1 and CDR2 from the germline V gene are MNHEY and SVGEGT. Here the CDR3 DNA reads TGTGCCAGCAGTTACGGGTTAGCTGGAGAGACCCAGTACTTC. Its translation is CASSYGLAGETQYF.

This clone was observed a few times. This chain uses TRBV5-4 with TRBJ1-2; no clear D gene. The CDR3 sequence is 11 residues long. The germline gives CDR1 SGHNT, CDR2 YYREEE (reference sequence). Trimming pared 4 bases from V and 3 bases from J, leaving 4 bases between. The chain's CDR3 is CASSNHYGYTF. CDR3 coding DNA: TGTGCCAGCAGCAACCACTATGGCTACACCTTC.

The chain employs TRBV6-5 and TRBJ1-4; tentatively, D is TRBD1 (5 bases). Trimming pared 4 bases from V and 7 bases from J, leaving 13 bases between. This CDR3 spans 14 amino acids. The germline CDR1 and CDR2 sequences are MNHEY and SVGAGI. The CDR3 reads CASSSRGGGEKLFF. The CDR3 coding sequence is TGTGCCAGCAGTTCGAGGGGCGGAGGTGAAAAACTGTTTTTT.

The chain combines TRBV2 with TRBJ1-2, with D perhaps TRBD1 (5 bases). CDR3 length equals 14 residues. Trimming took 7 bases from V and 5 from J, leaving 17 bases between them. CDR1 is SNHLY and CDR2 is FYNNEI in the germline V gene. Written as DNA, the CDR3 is TGTGCCAGCACTCGATCGGGGCCGCTTTATGGCTACACCTTC. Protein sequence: CASTRSGPLYGYTF.

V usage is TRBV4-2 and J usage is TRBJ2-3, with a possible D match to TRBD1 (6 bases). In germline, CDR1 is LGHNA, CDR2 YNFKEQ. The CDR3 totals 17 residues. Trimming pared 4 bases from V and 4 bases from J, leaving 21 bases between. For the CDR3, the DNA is TGTGCCAGCAGCCCCGAGGGGGTTACAGAACTGGCAGATACGCAGTATTTT. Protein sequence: CASSPEGVTELADTQYF.

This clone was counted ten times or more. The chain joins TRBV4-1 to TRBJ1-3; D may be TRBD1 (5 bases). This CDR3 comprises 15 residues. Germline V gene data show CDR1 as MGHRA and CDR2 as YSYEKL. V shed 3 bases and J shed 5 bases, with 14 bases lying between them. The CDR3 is CASSHPGRDRNTIYF. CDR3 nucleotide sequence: TGCGCCAGCAGCCACCCCGGCAGGGACCGAAACACCATATATTTT.

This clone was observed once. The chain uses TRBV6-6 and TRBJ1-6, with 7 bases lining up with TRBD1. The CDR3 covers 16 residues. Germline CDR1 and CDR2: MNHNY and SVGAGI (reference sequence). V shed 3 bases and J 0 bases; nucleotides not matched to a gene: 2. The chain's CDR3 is CASSYGQVSYNSPLHF. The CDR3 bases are TGTGCCAGCAGTTATGGACAGGTCTCCTATAATTCACCCCTCCACTTT.

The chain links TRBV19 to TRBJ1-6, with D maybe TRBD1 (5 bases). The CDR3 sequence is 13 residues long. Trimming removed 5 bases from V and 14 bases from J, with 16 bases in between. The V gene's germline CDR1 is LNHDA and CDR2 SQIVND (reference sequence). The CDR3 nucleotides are TGTGCCAGTAGTTTGACGGGCAGGGCGGCCCTCCACTTT. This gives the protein CASSLTGRAALHF.

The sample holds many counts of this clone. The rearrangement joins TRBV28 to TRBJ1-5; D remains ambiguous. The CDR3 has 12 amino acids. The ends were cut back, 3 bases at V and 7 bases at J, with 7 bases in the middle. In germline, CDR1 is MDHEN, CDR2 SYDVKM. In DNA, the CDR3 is TGTGCCAGCAGTTTTATCGAACAGCCCCAGCATTTT. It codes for CASSFIEQPQHF.